The clone carrying this T cell receptor beta chain was seen only a few times. This record comes from a study of blood T cells in healthy people across ages. Looking at the study overall: Capture via template switching afforded approximately one barcoded beta molecule per two T cells.

Next came a second PCR, run for roughly 6 to 11 cycles, which used a sample-barcoded 5' primer along with a J-beta primer mix. TCRdb reanalysed the 5' RACE reads using MiXCR and keeps one entry per CDR3 protein. Of over 1,300,000 distinct CDR3 sequences in the sample, 59% were seen once. V dropped 3 bases and J dropped 5 bases, with 20 bases sitting between them. CDR3 length equals 16 residues. Per the germline V gene, CDR1 is SGHRS and CDR2 is YFSETQ. This receptor was taken from a man in his late teens or twenties in good health. Sequenced sample: blood. V and J are TRBV5-1 and TRBJ2-5; D tentatively reads TRBD1 or TRBD2 (7 bases each). The CDR3 DNA sequence: TGCGCCAGCAGCTCCTACAGGGGAGGGGGTCAGGAGACCCAGTACTTC. Translated, it gives CASSSYRGGGQETQYF.